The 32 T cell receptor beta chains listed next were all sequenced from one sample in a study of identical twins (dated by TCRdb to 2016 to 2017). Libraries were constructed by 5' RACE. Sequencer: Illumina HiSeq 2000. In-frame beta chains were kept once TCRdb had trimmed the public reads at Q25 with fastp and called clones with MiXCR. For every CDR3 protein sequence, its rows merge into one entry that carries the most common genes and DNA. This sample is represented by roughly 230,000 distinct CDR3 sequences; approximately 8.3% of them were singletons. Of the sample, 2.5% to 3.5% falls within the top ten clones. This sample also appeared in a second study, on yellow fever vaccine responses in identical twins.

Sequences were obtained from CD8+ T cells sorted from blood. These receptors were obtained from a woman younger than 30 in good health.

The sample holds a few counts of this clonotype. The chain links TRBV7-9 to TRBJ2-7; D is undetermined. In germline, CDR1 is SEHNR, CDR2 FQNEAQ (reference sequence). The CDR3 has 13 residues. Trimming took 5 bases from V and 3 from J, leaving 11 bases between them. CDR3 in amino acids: CASSPLGSYEQYF. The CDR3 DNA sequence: TGTGCCAGCAGCCCTCTAGGCAGCTACGAGCAGTACTTC.

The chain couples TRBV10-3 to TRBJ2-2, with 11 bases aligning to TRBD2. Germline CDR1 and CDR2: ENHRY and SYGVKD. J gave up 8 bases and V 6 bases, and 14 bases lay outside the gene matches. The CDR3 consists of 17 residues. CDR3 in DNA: TGTGCCATCAGCGACCGGGTAGCGGGAGGGCCTTTTGGGGAGCTGTTTTTT. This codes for CAISDRVAGGPFGELFF.

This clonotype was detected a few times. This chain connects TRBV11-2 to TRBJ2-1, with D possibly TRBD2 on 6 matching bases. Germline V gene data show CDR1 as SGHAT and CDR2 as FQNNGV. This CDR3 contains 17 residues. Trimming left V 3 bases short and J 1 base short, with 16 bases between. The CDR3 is CASSLEGLLPSYNEQFF. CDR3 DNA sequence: TGTGCCAGCAGCTTGGAGGGACTCCTCCCATCCTACAATGAGCAGTTCTTC.

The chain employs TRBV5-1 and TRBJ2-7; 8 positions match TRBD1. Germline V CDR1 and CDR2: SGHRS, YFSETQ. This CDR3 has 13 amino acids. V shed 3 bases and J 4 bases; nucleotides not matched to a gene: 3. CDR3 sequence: CASSWGQDYEQYF. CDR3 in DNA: TGCGCCAGCAGCTGGGGACAGGATTACGAGCAGTACTTC.

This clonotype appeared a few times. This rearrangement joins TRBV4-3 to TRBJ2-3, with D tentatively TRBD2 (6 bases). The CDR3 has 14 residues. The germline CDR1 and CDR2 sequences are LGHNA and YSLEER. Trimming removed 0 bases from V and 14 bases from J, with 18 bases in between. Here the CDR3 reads CASSQDGIGGMSYF. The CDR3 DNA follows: TGCGCCAGCAGCCAAGATGGGATCGGCGGGATGTCGTATTTT.

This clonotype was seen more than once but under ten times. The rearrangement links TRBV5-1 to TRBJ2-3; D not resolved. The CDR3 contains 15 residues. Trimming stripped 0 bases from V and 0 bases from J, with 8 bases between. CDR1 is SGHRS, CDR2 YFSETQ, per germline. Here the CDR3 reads CASSLEETSTDTQYF. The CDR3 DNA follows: TGCGCCAGCAGCTTGGAAGAAACTAGCACAGATACGCAGTATTTT. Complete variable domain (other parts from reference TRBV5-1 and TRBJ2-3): KAGVTQTPRYLIKTRGQQVTLSCSPISGHRSVSWYQQTPGQGLQFLFEYFSETQRNKGNFPGRFSGRQFSNSRSEMNVSTLELGDSALYLCASSLEETSTDTQYFGPGTRLTVL.

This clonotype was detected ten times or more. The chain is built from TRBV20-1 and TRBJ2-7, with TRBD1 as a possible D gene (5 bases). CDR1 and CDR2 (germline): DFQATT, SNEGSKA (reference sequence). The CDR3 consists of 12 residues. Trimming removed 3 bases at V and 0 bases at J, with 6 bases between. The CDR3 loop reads CSASDSSYEQYF. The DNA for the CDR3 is TGCAGTGCTAGTGACAGCTCCTACGAGCAGTACTTC.

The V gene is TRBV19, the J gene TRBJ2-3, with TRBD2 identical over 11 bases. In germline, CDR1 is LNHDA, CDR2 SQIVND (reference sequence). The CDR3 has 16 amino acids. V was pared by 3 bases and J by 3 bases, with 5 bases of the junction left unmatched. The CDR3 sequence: CASSIGGLAVTDTQYF. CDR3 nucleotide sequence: TGTGCCAGTAGTATTGGGGGACTAGCGGTGACAGATACGCAGTATTTT.

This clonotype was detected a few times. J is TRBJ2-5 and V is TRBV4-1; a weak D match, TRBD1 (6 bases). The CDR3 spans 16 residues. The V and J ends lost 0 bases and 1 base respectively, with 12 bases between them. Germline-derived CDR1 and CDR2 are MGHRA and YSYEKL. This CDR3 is CASSQESDRIQETQYF. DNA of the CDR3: TGCGCCAGCAGCCAAGAATCGGACAGAATCCAAGAGACCCAGTACTTC.

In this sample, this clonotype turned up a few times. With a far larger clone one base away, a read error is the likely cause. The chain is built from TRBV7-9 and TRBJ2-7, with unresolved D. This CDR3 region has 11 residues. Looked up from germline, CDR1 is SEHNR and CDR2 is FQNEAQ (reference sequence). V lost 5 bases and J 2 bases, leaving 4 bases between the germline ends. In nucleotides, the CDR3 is TGTGCCAGCAGCGTAACCTACGAGCAGTACTTC. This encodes CASSVTYEQYF.

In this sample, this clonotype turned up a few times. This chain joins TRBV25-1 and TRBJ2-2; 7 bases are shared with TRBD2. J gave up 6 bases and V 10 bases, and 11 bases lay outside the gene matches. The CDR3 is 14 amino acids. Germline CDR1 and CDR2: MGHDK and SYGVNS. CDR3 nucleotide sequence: TGTGCCACAGAGCGGGATCGAGGGTCCGGGGAGCTGTTTTTT. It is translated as CATERDRGSGELFF.

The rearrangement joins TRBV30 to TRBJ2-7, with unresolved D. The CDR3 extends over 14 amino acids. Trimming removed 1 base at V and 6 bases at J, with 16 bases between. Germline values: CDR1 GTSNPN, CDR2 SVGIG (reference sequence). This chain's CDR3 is CAWSAIELTSEQYF. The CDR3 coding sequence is TGTGCCTGGAGTGCCATCGAGCTTACGAGCGAGCAGTACTTC.

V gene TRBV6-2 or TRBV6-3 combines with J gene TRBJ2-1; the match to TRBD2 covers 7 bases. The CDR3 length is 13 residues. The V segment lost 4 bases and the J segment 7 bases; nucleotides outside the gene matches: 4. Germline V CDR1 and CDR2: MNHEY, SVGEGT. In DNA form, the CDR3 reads TGTGCCAGCAGTTTAACTAGCGCAAATGAGCAGTTCTTC. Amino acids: CASSLTSANEQFF.

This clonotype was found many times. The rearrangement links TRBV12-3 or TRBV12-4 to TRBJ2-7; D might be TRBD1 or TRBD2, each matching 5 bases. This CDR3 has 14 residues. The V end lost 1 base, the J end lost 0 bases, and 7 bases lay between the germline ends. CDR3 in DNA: TGTGCCAGCAGTTTAGGGGGGTTCTCCTACGAGCAGTACTTC. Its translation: CASSLGGFSYEQYF.

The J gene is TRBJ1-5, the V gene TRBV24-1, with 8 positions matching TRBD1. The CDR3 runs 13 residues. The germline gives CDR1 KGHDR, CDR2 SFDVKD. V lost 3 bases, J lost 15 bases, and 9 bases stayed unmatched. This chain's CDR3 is CATSDRNRDRRHF. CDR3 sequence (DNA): TGTGCCACCAGTGATCGCAACCGGGACAGGAGGCATTTT.

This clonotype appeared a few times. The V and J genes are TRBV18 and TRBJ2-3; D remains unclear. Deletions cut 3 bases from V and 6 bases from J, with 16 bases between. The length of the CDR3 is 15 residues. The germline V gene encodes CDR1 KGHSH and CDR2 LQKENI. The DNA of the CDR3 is TGTGCCAGCTCACCCCTCTTGTCGAAGTCTGATACGCAGTATTTT. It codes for CASSPLLSKSDTQYF.

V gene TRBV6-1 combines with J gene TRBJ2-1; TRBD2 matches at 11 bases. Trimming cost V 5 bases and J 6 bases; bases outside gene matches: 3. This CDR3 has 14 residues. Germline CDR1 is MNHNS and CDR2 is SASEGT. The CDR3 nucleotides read TGTGCCAGCAGTACGGGACTAGCGGTCAATGAGCAGTTCTTC. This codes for CASSTGLAVNEQFF.

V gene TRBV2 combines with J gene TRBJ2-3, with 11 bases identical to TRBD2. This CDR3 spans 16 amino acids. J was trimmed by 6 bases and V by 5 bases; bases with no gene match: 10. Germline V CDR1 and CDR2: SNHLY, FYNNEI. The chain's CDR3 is CASSLASGGLQDTQYF. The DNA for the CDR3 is TGTGCCAGCAGTCTTGCTAGCGGGGGGTTACAGGATACGCAGTATTTT.

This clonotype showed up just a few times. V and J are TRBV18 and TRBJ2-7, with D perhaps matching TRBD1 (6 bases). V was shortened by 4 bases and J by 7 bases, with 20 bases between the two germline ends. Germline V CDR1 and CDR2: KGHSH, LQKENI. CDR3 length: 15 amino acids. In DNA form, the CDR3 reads TGTGCCAGCTCACGCAGCCGACAGGATCTCGTAGAGCAGTACTTC. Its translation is CASSRSRQDLVEQYF.

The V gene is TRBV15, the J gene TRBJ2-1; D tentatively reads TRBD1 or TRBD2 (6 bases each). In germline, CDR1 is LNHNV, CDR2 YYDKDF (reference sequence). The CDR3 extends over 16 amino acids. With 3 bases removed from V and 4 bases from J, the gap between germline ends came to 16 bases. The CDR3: CATSSPGADIYNEQFF. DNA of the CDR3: TGTGCCACCAGCAGCCCGGGGGCGGACATTTACAATGAGCAGTTCTTC.

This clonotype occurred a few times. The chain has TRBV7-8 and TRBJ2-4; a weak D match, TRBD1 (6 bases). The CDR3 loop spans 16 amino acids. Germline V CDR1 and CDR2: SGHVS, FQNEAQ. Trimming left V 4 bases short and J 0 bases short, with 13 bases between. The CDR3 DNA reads TGTGCCAGCAGCTCAGGACAGATCGGAGCCAAAAACATTCAGTACTTC. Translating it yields CASSSGQIGAKNIQYF.

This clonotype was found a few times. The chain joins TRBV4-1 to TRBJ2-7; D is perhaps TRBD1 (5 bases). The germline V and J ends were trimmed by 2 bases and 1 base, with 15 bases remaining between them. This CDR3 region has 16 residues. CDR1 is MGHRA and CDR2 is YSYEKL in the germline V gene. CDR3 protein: CASSQSLQEPSYEQYF. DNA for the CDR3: TGCGCCAGCAGCCAATCCCTACAGGAACCATCCTACGAGCAGTACTTC.

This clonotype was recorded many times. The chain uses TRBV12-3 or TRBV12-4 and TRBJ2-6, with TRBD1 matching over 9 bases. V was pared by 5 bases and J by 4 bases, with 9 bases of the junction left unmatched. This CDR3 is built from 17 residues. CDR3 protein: CASSPEQGAEGANVLTF. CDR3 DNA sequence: TGTGCCAGCAGTCCAGAACAGGGGGCGGAAGGGGCCAACGTCCTGACTTTC.

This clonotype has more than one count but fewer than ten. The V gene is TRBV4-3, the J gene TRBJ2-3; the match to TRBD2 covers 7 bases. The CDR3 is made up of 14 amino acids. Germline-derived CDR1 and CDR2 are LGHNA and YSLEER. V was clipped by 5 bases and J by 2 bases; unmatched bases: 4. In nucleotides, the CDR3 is TGCGCCAGCAGCTTCCGACTAGCCACAGATACGCAGTATTTT. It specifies CASSFRLATDTQYF.

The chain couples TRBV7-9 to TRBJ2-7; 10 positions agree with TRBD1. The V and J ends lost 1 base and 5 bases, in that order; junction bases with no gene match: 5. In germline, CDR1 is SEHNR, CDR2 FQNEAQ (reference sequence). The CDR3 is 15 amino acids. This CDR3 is CASSLVGQGLNEQYF. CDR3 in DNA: TGTGCCAGCAGCTTAGTGGGACAGGGGTTGAACGAGCAGTACTTC.

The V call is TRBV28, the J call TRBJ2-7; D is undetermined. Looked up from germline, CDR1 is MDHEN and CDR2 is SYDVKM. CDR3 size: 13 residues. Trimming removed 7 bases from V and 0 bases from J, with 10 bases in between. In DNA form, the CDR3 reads TGTGCCAGCACGGGCTCCCGCTCCTACGAGCAGTACTTC. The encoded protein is CASTGSRSYEQYF.

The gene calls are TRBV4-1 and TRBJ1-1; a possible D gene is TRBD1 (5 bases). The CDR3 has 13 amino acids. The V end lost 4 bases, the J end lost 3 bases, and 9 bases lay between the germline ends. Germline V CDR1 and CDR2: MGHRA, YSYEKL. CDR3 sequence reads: CASSRGTDTEAFF. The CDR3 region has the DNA TGCGCCAGCAGCCGAGGGACCGACACTGAAGCTTTCTTT.

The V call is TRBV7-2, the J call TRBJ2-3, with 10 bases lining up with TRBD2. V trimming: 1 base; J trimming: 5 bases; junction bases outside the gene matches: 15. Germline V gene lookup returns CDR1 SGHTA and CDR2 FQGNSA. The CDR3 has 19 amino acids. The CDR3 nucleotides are TGTGCCAGCAGCTTAGTCGCTAGCGGGAGACTATACCGGGAAGATACGCAGTATTTT. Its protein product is CASSLVASGRLYREDTQYF.

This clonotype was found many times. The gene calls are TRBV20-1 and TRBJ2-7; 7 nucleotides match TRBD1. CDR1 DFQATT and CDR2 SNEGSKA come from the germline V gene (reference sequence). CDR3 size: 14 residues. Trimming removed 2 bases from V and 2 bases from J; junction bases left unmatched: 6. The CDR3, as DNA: TGCAGTGCTAGAAGTCGGCAGGGGGCCTACGAGCAGTACTTC. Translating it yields CSARSRQGAYEQYF.

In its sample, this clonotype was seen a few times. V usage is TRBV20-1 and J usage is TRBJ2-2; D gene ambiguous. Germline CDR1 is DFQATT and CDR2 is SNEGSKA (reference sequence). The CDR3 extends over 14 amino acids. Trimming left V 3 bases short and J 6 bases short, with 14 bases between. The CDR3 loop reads CSASSPRLAGELFF. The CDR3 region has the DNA TGCAGTGCTAGTTCCCCCCGGCTGGCCGGGGAGCTGTTTTTT.

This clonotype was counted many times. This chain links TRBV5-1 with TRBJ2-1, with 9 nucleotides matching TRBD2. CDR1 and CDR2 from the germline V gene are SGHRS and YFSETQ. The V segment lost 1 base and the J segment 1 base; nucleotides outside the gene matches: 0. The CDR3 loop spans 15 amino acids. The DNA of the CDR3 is TGCGCCAGCAGCTTGAGCGGGGGGTCCTACAATGAGCAGTTCTTC. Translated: CASSLSGGSYNEQFF.

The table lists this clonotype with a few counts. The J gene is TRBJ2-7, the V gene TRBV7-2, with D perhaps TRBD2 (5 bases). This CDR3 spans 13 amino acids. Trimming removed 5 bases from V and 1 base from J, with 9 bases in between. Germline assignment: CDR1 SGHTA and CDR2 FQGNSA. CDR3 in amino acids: CASSARVSYEQYF. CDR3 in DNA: TGTGCCAGCAGCGCGAGGGTGTCCTACGAGCAGTACTTC.